The source of this T cell receptor beta chain is a study of cytomegalovirus exposure and HLA in healthy donors. This clone was recorded only once. Its specificity is not known. Per the germline V gene, CDR1 is MNHNS and CDR2 is SASEGT. V was cut by 10 bases and J by 4 bases, with 13 bases left in between. The CDR3 covers 13 residues. This PCR relied on a set of 60 Vbeta primers and 13 Jbeta primers. The data were produced by immunoSEQ multiplex PCR, yet TCRdb's version contains in-frame clones alone and is incomplete. The sample shows 150,000 or so clones, over 75% of them seen only once. Each donor's status was that of a healthy bone marrow donor. Whole-study findings and limits: There were 150 or so TCR beta chains listed as cytomegalovirus-associated.

This sequence joins TRBV6-1 and TRBJ1-4, with D unclear. The sequence was collected from a woman aged 50 to 60 in good health and CMV-seropositive. The sequenced sample was PBMCs. CDR3 loop: CATTAGHNEKLFF. CDR3 coding DNA: TGTGCCACCACAGCGGGCCATAATGAAAAACTGTTTTTT.